Below are 16 T cell receptor beta chains sequenced from a single sample in a study of blood T cell repertoires in COVID-19. TCRdb's copy holds only in-frame clones and misses some; the assay was immunoSEQ multiplex PCR. This table has 100,000 or so clones, about four fifths appearing once. Sequenced material: peripheral blood. The receptors come from a human donor in a cohort sampled during active COVID-19.

The V call is TRBV19, the J call TRBJ2-7, with 8 nucleotides matching TRBD1. Trimming cost V 5 bases and J 5 bases; bases outside gene matches: 8. Germline V gene lookup returns CDR1 LNHDA and CDR2 SQIVND (reference sequence). CDR3 length: 14 amino acids. The CDR3 spells CASSPRTGTNEQYF. As DNA, the CDR3 is TGTGCCAGTAGTCCCAGGACAGGGACCAACGAGCAGTACTTC. Using reference TRBV19 and TRBJ2-7 for the parts outside the CDR3, the full variable domain is DGGITQSPKYLFRKEGQNVTLSCEQNLNHDAMYWYRQDPGQGLRLIYYSQIVNDFQKGDIAEGYSVSREKKESFPLTVTSAQKNPTAFYLCASSPRTGTNEQYFGPGTRLTVT.

V and J are TRBV5-8 and TRBJ1-5, with 7 bases aligning to TRBD1. The CDR3 sequence is 15 residues long. The J segment lost 5 bases and the V segment lost 7 bases, leaving 12 bases of the junction unmatched. CDR1 and CDR2 (germline): SGHTS, YDEGEE. CDR3 region: CASGETGNRDQPQHF. CDR3 in DNA: TGTGCCAGCGGGGAGACAGGGAATCGGGATCAGCCCCAGCATTTT.

The chain has TRBV7-6 and TRBJ2-6, with unresolved D. V shed 2 bases and J shed 0 bases, with 5 bases lying between them. The CDR3 is 15 amino acids. The germline V gene encodes CDR1 SGHVS and CDR2 FNYEAQ. As DNA, the CDR3 is TGTGCCAGCAGCTTAACAAGCTCTGGGGCCAACGTCCTGACTTTC. Residues: CASSLTSSGANVLTF.

The gene calls are TRBV28 and TRBJ1-1, with 10 bases that match TRBD1. This CDR3 region has 14 residues. J gave up 4 bases and V 3 bases, and 2 bases lay outside the gene matches. The V gene's germline CDR1 is MDHEN and CDR2 SYDVKM. The CDR3 DNA sequence: TGTGCCAGCAGTTTGGGGGACAGGGGCACTGAAGCTTTCTTT. This gives the protein CASSLGDRGTEAFF.

This clone has a single count. The rearrangement uses TRBV3-1 (or the pseudogene TRBV3-2) and TRBJ1-1; TRBD1 matches at 8 bases. This CDR3 comprises 19 residues. Germline-derived CDR1 and CDR2 are LGHDT and YNNKEL (reference sequence). J lost 3 bases, V lost 0 bases, and 15 bases had no gene match. In DNA, the CDR3 is TGTGCCAGCAGCCAAGAGCAAGAGCCAGGGGGCGCCGACCACACTGAAGCTTTCTTT. Translation gives CASSQEQEPGGADHTEAFF.

This chain connects TRBV27 to TRBJ2-7; 11 nucleotides align to TRBD2. Trimming at V came to 5 bases and at J to 6 bases, leaving 9 bases not matched to a gene. The length of the CDR3 is 15 residues. Germline values: CDR1 MNHEY, CDR2 SMNVEV (reference sequence). This chain's CDR3 is CASSPALAGVFEQYF. The CDR3 DNA reads as TGTGCCAGCAGTCCCGCACTAGCGGGAGTTTTCGAGCAGTACTTC.

In DNA, the CDR3 is TGTGCCAGCTCACCGATCCTAGCGGATACAGATACGCAGTATTTT. It translates to CASSPILADTDTQYF. This rearrangement joins TRBV18 to TRBJ2-3; TRBD2 matches at 7 bases. V lost 3 bases, J lost 3 bases, and 6 bases stayed unmatched. The CDR3 consists of 15 residues. Per the germline V gene, CDR1 is KGHSH and CDR2 is LQKENI.

The chain joins TRBV18 to TRBJ2-7; tentatively, D is TRBD1 (5 bases). The CDR3 has 15 residues. Trimming stripped 3 bases from V and 2 bases from J, with 14 bases between. The germline V gene encodes CDR1 KGHSH and CDR2 LQKENI. CDR3 DNA sequence: TGTGCCAGCTCACCCAGGGTAAAAAGTCCCTACGAGCAGTACTTC. Its translation: CASSPRVKSPYEQYF.

The chain carries TRBV21-1 and TRBJ1-5. TRBV21-1 is deemed a pseudogene. The CDR3 contains 13 residues. The CDR3 DNA reads as TGTGCCAGCAGCCGGGGTAGCAATCAGCCCCAGCATTTT. Translating gives CASSRGSNQPQHF.

The rearrangement links TRBV18 to TRBJ1-5; no reliable D call. CDR3 size: 12 residues. Germline-derived CDR1 and CDR2 are KGHSH and LQKENI. The V end was cut by 10 bases, the J end by 0 bases, with 7 bases between. The chain's CDR3 is CATRGSNQPQHF. CDR3 nucleotides: TGTGCCACCCGGGGTAGCAATCAGCCCCAGCATTTT.

The chain employs TRBV6-1 and TRBJ1-4, with 7 bases matching TRBD1. The germline V gene has CDR1 MNHNS and CDR2 SASEGT. The CDR3 length is 16 residues. Unmatched junction bases numbered 12, after V lost 3 bases and J lost 8 bases. The CDR3 DNA is TGTGCCAGCAGTGACCGGAGGGGGCAGTCCTTAGAAAAACTGTTTTTT. Its translation: CASSDRRGQSLEKLFF.

This chain joins TRBV18 and TRBJ1-3, with a possible D match to TRBD1 (5 bases). This CDR3 comprises 15 residues. Trimming shortened V by 4 bases and J by 1 base, and 11 bases separated the two germline ends. CDR1 and CDR2 from the germline V gene are KGHSH and LQKENI. CDR3 sequence: CASSRPGLSGNTIYF. The CDR3 DNA is TGTGCCAGCTCACGGCCGGGACTTTCTGGAAACACCATATATTTT.

This chain joins TRBV5-1 and TRBJ2-3, with TRBD2 matching over 8 bases. J gave up 2 bases and V 4 bases, and 6 bases lay outside the gene matches. Germline loops: CDR1 SGHRS, CDR2 YFSETQ. The CDR3 is 15 amino acids. The CDR3 DNA sequence: TGCGCCAGCAGCACTAGCGGAGCTTACACAGATACGCAGTATTTT. Translation gives CASSTSGAYTDTQYF.

The CDR3, as DNA: TGTGCCAGTAGTGTGACAGGGGGCCAGCAGTTCTTC. This sequence encodes CASSVTGGQQFF. This chain joins TRBV19 and TRBJ2-1, with 10 bases identical to TRBD1. V lost 5 bases, J lost 11 bases, and 3 bases stayed unmatched. CDR1 LNHDA and CDR2 SQIVND come from the germline V gene (reference sequence). This CDR3 is built from 12 residues.

The chain has TRBV7-9 and TRBJ1-3, with D possibly matching TRBD1 (6 bases). V lost 5 bases, J lost 1 base, and 9 bases lay in between. The CDR3 runs to 14 residues. Germline V gene data show CDR1 as SEHNR and CDR2 as FQNEAQ (reference sequence). CDR3 amino acids: CASSLTGSGNTIYF. CDR3 DNA sequence: TGTGCCAGCAGCCTTACAGGGTCTGGAAACACCATATATTTT.

This clone has only a few counts. The rearrangement uses TRBV4-2 and TRBJ2-7; TRBD2 matches 8 bases. This CDR3 comprises 15 residues. From germline, CDR1 is LGHNA and CDR2 YNFKEQ. V was pared by 0 bases and J by 6 bases, with 7 bases of the junction left unmatched. CDR3 nucleotides: TGTGCCAGCAGCCAAGATATCGGGACTAGAGGCGAGCAGTACTTC. Its protein product is CASSQDIGTRGEQYF.